This TCR beta chain was retrieved from a study of B cell selection in AIRE deficiency. On this clone: Its antigen is not identified.

Sorted regulatory T cells were CD4-positive, CD25-high and CD127-low or negative. Broader study findings: Healthy Tconv contained about two fifths of shared healthy Treg sequences; only TCRbeta sequenced. Of a few thousand shared Treg TCRbeta sequences, over 25% were healthy-only, 7.5% to 10% patient-only.

The germline V and J ends were trimmed by 4 bases and 3 bases, with 7 bases remaining between them. This CDR3 region has 11 residues. The germline V gene encodes CDR1 GTSNPN and CDR2 SVGIG (reference sequence). Under the authors' procedure: Pooled Tregs gave about 5.65x10^4 patient and 1x10^5 or so donor TCRbeta sequences. Generated by immunoSEQ multiplex PCR, the TCRdb table keeps only in-frame clones and is missing some. That table gives V, J and clone size, and the DNA gave D and trimming. The sample yields about 22,000 clones, about 95% seen once. The sequenced material came from Tregs sorted from PBMCs. The chain carries TRBV30 and TRBJ2-7; D may be TRBD1 (5 bases). This TCR came from a human donor with AIRE deficiency. CDR3 bases: TGTGCCTGGAAGACAGTCTACGAGCAGTACTTC. It specifies CAWKTVYEQYF.